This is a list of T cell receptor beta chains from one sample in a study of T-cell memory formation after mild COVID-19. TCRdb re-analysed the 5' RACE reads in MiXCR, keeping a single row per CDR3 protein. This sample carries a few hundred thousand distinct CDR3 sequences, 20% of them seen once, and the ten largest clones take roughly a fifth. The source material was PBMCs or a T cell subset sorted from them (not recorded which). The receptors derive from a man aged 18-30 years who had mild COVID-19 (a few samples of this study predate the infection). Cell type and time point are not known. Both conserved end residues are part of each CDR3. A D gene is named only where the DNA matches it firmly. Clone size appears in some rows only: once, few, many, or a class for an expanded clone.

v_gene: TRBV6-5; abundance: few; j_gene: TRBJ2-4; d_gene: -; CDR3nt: TGTGCCACCCGGGGTGGGGGGCTAGCCAAAAACATTCAGTACTTC; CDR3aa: CATRGGGLAKNIQYF
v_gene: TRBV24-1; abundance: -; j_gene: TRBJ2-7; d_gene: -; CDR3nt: TGTGCCACCCTGCGGCCGCTCTACGAGCAGTACTTC; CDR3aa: CATLRPLYEQYF
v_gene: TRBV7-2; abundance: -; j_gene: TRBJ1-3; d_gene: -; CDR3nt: TGTGCCAGCAGCGGAAGACAGCGATACTCTGGAAACACCATATATTTT; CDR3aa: CASSGRQRYSGNTIYF
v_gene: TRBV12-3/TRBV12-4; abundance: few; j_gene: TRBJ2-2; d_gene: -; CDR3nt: TGTGCCAGCAGGTTAGGCACAGGGACCGGGGAGCTGTTTTTT; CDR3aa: CASRLGTGTGELFF
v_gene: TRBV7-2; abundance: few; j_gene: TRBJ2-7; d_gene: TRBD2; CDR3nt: TGTGCCAGCAGCCAGGGCCTGGCTAGCGGGGCCCCCAACTGGTACGAGCAGTACTTC; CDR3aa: CASSQGLASGAPNWYEQYF
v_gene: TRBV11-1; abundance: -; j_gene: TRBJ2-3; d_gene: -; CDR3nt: TGTGCCAGCAGCACCGGGACCAGTCGTAGCGCAGATACGCAGTATTTT; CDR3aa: CASSTGTSRSADTQYF
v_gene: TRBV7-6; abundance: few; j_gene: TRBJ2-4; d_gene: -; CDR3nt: TGTGCCAGCAGCTTAGCGTCTGGGACGGAACAGTACTTC; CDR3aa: CASSLASGTEQYF
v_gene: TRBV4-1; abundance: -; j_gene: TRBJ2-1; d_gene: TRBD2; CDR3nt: TGCGCCAGCAGCCAAGATCCGGGGACTAGCGGTTTGTACAATGAGCAGTTCTTC; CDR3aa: CASSQDPGTSGLYNEQFF
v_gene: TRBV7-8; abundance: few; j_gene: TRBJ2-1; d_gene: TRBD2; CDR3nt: TGTGCCAGCAGCTTTGGACTAGCGGGGGTTTACAATGAGCAGTTCTTC; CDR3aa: CASSFGLAGVYNEQFF
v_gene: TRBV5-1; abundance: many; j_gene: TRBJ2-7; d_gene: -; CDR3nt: TGCGCCAGCAGCACCACCGGACTAAGCTCCTACGAGCAGTACTTC; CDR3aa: CASSTTGLSSYEQYF